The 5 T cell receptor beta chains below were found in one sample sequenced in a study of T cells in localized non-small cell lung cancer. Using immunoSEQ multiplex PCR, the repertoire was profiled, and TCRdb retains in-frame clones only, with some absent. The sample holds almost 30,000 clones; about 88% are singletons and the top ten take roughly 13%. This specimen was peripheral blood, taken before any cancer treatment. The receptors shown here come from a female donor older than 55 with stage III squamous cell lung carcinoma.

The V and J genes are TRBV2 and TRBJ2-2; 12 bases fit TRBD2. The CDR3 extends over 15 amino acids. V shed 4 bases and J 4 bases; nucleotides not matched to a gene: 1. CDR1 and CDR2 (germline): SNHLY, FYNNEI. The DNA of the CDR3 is TGTGCCAGCAGTGGGACTAGCGGGACCACCGGGGAGCTGTTTTTT. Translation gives CASSGTSGTTGELFF.

The CDR3 DNA reads TGTGCCAGCAGCTCAGACAGGGTTAACACCGGGGAGCTGTTTTTT. Translation gives CASSSDRVNTGELFF. The chain combines TRBV7-2 with TRBJ2-2; 7 bases align to TRBD1. This CDR3 region has 15 residues. Germline V lookup: CDR1 SGHTA, CDR2 FQGNSA. V lost 4 bases, J lost 2 bases, and 4 bases stayed unmatched.

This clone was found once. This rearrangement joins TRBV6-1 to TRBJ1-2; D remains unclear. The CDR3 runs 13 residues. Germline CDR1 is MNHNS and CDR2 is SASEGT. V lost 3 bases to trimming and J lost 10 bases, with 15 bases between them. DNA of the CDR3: TGTGCCAGCAGTGACCGGGCCGGAACCCTCTACACCTTC. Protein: CASSDRAGTLYTF.

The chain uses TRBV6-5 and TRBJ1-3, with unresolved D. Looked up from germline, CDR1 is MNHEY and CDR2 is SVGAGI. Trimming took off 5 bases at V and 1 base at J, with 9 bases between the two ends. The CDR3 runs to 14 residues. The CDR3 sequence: CASSLLGSGNTIYF. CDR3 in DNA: TGTGCCAGCAGTCTTCTGGGGTCTGGAAACACCATATATTTT.

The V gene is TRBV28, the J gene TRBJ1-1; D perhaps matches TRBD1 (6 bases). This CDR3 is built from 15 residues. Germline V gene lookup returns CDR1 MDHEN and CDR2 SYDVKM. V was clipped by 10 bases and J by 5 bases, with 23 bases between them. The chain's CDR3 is CATHSRGARWTEAFF. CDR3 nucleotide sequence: TGTGCCACTCACTCCCGGGGGGCCCGGTGGACTGAAGCTTTCTTT.